Presented here are 23 T cell receptor beta chains from one specimen sequenced in a study of T cell repertoires in cytomegalovirus infection. One entry per CDR3 protein results from TCRdb running MiXCR on the reads. The sample has 500,000 or so distinct CDR3 sequences; about 17% are singletons. The sequenced sample consisted of CD8+ T cells from PBMCs. Receptor source: a human donor in good health (CMV status not recorded). Some clones in this sample may be carry-over from other donors' samples.

This clonotype was seen ten or more times. J is TRBJ2-7 and V is TRBV5-6; TRBD2 agrees at 11 bases. From germline, CDR1 is SGHDT and CDR2 YYEEEE. This CDR3 is 16 amino acids long. Trimming cost V 6 bases and J 1 base; bases outside gene matches: 9. CDR3 in DNA: TGTGCCAGCAACCCGGCGACTAGCGGGACGTCCTACGAGCAGTACTTC. This sequence encodes CASNPATSGTSYEQYF.

The chain has TRBV28 and TRBJ1-1; D may be TRBD1 (5 bases). Germline-derived CDR1 and CDR2 are MDHEN and SYDVKM. The CDR3 runs 17 residues. The germline V and J ends were trimmed by 4 bases and 0 bases, with 18 bases remaining between them. CDR3 in amino acids: CASSSAGPRSLNTEAFF. CDR3 bases: TGTGCCAGCAGTTCAGCGGGACCGAGATCGTTGAACACTGAAGCTTTCTTT.

The chain is built from TRBV25-1 and TRBJ2-1; D is undetermined. CDR3 size: 17 residues. The germline V gene encodes CDR1 MGHDK and CDR2 SYGVNS. V was trimmed by 3 bases and J by 5 bases, leaving 20 bases between them. CDR3 sequence reads: CASSDRHKSSGDNEQFF. In DNA, the CDR3 is TGTGCCAGCAGTGACCGCCATAAGAGCTCTGGGGACAATGAGCAGTTCTTC.

In this sample, this clonotype turned up a few times. The rearrangement links TRBV25-1 to TRBJ2-4, with TRBD2 as a possible D gene (5 bases). The V gene lost 6 bases and the J gene lost 3 bases, with 6 bases spanning the gap. This CDR3 region has 12 residues. CDR1 and CDR2 (germline): MGHDK, SYGVNS. CDR3 protein: CASSGNKNIQYF. DNA of the CDR3: TGTGCCAGCAGCGGGAACAAAAACATTCAGTACTTC. Based on the CDR3 plus reference TRBV25-1 and TRBJ2-4, the full variable domain is EADIYQTPRYLVIGTGKKITLECSQTMGHDKMYWYQQDPGMELHLIHYSYGVNSTEKGDLSSESTVSRIRTEHFPLTLESARPSHTSQYLCASSGNKNIQYFGAGTRLSVL.

This clonotype was counted many times. V usage is TRBV27 and J usage is TRBJ1-5, with D possibly TRBD1 on 6 matching bases. V lost 0 bases, J lost 3 bases, and 15 bases lay in between. CDR3 length equals 17 residues. CDR1 is MNHEY and CDR2 is SMNVEV in the germline V gene (reference sequence). The CDR3 loop reads CASSLSPFMGHNQPQHF. The DNA for the CDR3 is TGTGCCAGCAGTTTATCCCCGTTTATGGGACACAATCAGCCCCAGCATTTT.

In DNA form, the CDR3 reads TGTGCCAGTAGTAACATGTTACTAGCGGGGGACTCCAGCTCCTACAATGAGCAGTTCTTC. Translating it yields CASSNMLLAGDSSSYNEQFF. The genes are TRBV19 and TRBJ2-1, with 11 bases aligning to TRBD2. V gave up 4 bases and J gave up 0 bases; unmatched junction bases: 14. The CDR3 length is 20 residues. Germline CDR1 LNHDA, CDR2 SQIVND (reference sequence).

This clonotype was observed many times. This chain connects TRBV11-2 to TRBJ1-6; 7 bases match TRBD1. With 5 bases clipped from V and 8 bases from J, the junction kept 9 bases outside the gene matches. Per germline, CDR1 SGHAT and CDR2 FQNNGV. This CDR3 region has 15 residues. CDR3 coding DNA: TGTGCCAGCAGCCCCCTACAGGGGATTGATTCACCCCTCCACTTT. Protein product: CASSPLQGIDSPLHF.

The sample holds one count of this clonotype. The genes are TRBV10-3 and TRBJ2-7; weak D call: TRBD2 (6 bases). Per germline, CDR1 ENHRY and CDR2 SYGVKD. This CDR3 spans 13 amino acids. The CDR3 nucleotides read TGTGCAAGCGGGTCTTCCTTAGTCTACGAGCAGTACTTC. This codes for CASGSSLVYEQYF.

This clonotype was recorded many times. The rearrangement links TRBV7-6 to TRBJ2-7; a weak D match, TRBD1 (6 bases). Germline V CDR1 and CDR2: SGHVS, FNYEAQ. V dropped 4 bases and J dropped 1 base, with 14 bases sitting between them. The CDR3 length is 15 residues. CDR3 sequence reads: CASSSLSGQSYEQYF. The CDR3 DNA reads as TGTGCCAGCAGCTCCCTTAGTGGACAGTCCTACGAGCAGTACTTC. The full variable domain, with the rest looked up from reference TRBV7-6 and TRBJ2-7, is GAGVSQSPRYKVTKRGQDVALRCDPISGHVSLYWYRQALGQGPEFLTYFNYEAQQDKSGLPNDRFSAERPEGSISTLTIQRTEQRDSAMYRCASSSLSGQSYEQYFGPGTRLTVT.

This clonotype showed up many times. This chain connects TRBV12-3 or TRBV12-4 to TRBJ1-2, with D tentatively TRBD1 (6 bases). V was pared by 7 bases and J by 3 bases, with 12 bases between. CDR3 length equals 13 residues. DNA of the CDR3: TGTGCCAGCACATGGGGGGGCGACTATGGCTACACCTTC. The encoded protein is CASTWGGDYGYTF.

The chain is built from TRBV27 and TRBJ1-6; the D is unclear. With 3 bases removed from V and 4 bases from J, the gap between germline ends came to 4 bases. CDR3 size: 13 residues. Looked up from germline, CDR1 is MNHEY and CDR2 is SMNVEV (reference sequence). The CDR3 DNA is TGTGCCAGCAGTTTGGCTTATAATTCACCCCTCCACTTT. Its translation is CASSLAYNSPLHF.

Worth noting for this clonotype: A much larger clone differs by one base, so this may be a read error. This chain connects TRBV7-6 to TRBJ1-5; D not resolved. The better agreement between TRBJ2-3 and the DNA end casts doubt on the J call. Germline V gene data show CDR1 as SGHVS and CDR2 as FNYEAQ. There are 13 residues in the CDR3. CDR3 in amino acids: CASSFGVSQPQYF. CDR3 DNA sequence: TGTGCCAGCAGCTTTGGGGTTTCTCAGCCCCAGTATTTT.

The V call is TRBV24-1, the J call TRBJ1-4, with TRBD1 identical over 8 bases. The length of the CDR3 is 13 residues. Unmatched junction bases numbered 3, after V lost 0 bases and J lost 13 bases. Germline loops: CDR1 KGHDR, CDR2 SFDVKD. The CDR3 reads CATSDLQGAGLFF. The DNA of the CDR3 is TGTGCCACCAGTGATTTGCAGGGGGCTGGACTGTTTTTT.

The chain links TRBV27 to TRBJ2-1; possibly TRBD1 for D (5 bases). This CDR3 is built from 14 residues. Germline CDR1 reads MNHEY; CDR2 reads SMNVEV (reference sequence). Trimming shortened V by 8 bases and J by 6 bases, and 17 bases separated the two germline ends. The CDR3 DNA is TGTGCCAGCGTAGGGGCAGGGCTCCTCAATGAGCAGTTCTTC. It specifies CASVGAGLLNEQFF.

The chain carries TRBV28 and TRBJ2-7; 9 bases fit TRBD2. V was clipped by 5 bases and J by 2 bases; unmatched bases: 4. Germline V gene lookup returns CDR1 MDHEN and CDR2 SYDVKM. The length of the CDR3 is 14 residues. CDR3 in DNA: TGTGCCAGCAGTAAAGAGCGGGGGGCCTACGAGCAGTACTTC. It yields the protein CASSKERGAYEQYF.

This clonotype has a handful of counts. DNA for the CDR3: TGTGCCAGCAGTTCCAGACTAGCGGGGGGGGTCACCTACAATGAGCAGTTCTTC. It yields the protein CASSSRLAGGVTYNEQFF. The chain uses TRBV27 and TRBJ2-1; 14 bases are a match to TRBD2. V lost 4 bases, J lost 2 bases, and 7 bases stayed unmatched. Germline CDR1 reads MNHEY; CDR2 reads SMNVEV (reference sequence). The CDR3 sequence is 18 residues long.

Notes on this clonotype: A clone one base away is much larger, so this may be a read error. The V gene is TRBV9, the J gene TRBJ1-5, with D unresolved. The CDR3 runs 13 residues. V was shortened by 3 bases and J by 1 base, with 5 bases between the two germline ends. CDR1 is SGDLS and CDR2 is YYNGEE in the germline V gene. The CDR3 protein is CASSGESNQPQHF. DNA for the CDR3: TGTGCCAGCAGCGGGGAGAGCAATCAGCCCCAGCATTTT.

This clonotype was counted at least ten times. This chain joins TRBV7-6 and TRBJ1-2, with 9 positions matching TRBD1. The germline CDR1 and CDR2 sequences are SGHVS and FNYEAQ. The CDR3 is 16 amino acids. Germline trimming cut 5 bases from V and 2 bases from J; bases unmatched to any gene: 9. The CDR3 loop is CASSPAAGQGNYGYTF. The CDR3 nucleotides are TGTGCCAGCAGCCCTGCTGCGGGACAGGGAAACTATGGCTACACCTTC.

The rearrangement uses TRBV7-9 and TRBJ1-1, with a possible D match to TRBD1 (5 bases). CDR1 is SEHNR, CDR2 FQNEAQ, per germline (reference sequence). CDR3 length: 13 amino acids. The germline V and J ends were trimmed by 4 bases and 6 bases, with 12 bases remaining between them. The DNA for the CDR3 is TGTGCCAGCAGCTCCGATTGGGGCCCTGAAGCTTTCTTT. This sequence encodes CASSSDWGPEAFF. Supplemented by reference TRBV7-9 and TRBJ1-1, the full variable domain reads DTGVSQNPRHKITKRGQNVTFRCDPISEHNRLYWYRQTLGQGPEFLTYFQNEAQLEKSRLLSDRFSAERPKGSFSTLEIQRTEQGDSAMYLCASSSDWGPEAFFGQGTRLTVV.

This clonotype was counted at least ten times. V is TRBV7-9 and J is TRBJ2-3; 10 bases agree with TRBD1. The CDR3 has 16 residues. J gave up 0 bases and V 5 bases, and 5 bases lay outside the gene matches. Germline CDR1 reads SEHNR; CDR2 reads FQNEAQ (reference sequence). The CDR3 region is CASSAPGQGSTDTQYF. The CDR3 DNA is TGTGCCAGCAGCGCGCCGGGACAGGGGAGCACAGATACGCAGTATTTT.

V gene TRBV10-3 combines with J gene TRBJ2-7, with D unclear. Trimming shortened V by 2 bases and J by 2 bases, and 7 bases separated the two germline ends. This CDR3 has 13 residues. Germline V gives CDR1 ENHRY, CDR2 SYGVKD. The CDR3 is CAISEIDTYEQYF. In DNA form, the CDR3 reads TGTGCCATCAGTGAGATTGACACCTACGAGCAGTACTTC.

This clonotype came up many times. The chain recombines TRBV2 with TRBJ2-3; 8 positions match TRBD2. Germline CDR1 is SNHLY and CDR2 is FYNNEI. J was trimmed by 1 base and V by 3 bases; bases with no gene match: 9. CDR3 length: 17 residues. The CDR3 nucleotides read TGTGCCAGCAGTGAGCGATGGAGGCGGGGGGGCACAGATACGCAGTATTTT. Its translation: CASSERWRRGGTDTQYF. Full variable domain (rest looked up from reference TRBV2 and TRBJ2-3): EPEVTQTPSHQVTQMGQEVILRCVPISNHLYFYWYRQILGQKVEFLVSFYNNEISEKSEIFDDQFSVERPDGSNFTLKIRSTKLEDSAMYFCASSERWRRGGTDTQYFGPGTRLTVL.

V gene TRBV6-2 or TRBV6-3 combines with J gene TRBJ2-5, with 7 bases that match TRBD1. V lost 6 bases to trimming and J lost 1 base; unmatched junction nucleotides: 5. This CDR3 comprises 14 residues. Germline CDR1 MNHEY, CDR2 SVGEGT. The CDR3 here is CASRLQGLQETQYF. The CDR3 DNA is TGTGCCAGCAGGCTACAGGGGCTCCAAGAGACCCAGTACTTC.